Listed below are T cell receptor beta chains from one sample, sequenced in a study of blood T cell repertoires in COVID-19. Measured with immunoSEQ multiplex PCR; TCRdb has only the in-frame clones, and not every one. The sample yields approximately 270,000 clones, 85% to 95% seen once. The sequencing sample was made of PBMCs or T cells enriched from blood (not recorded which). Receptors originate from a man between 40 and 49 years old who had been exposed to COVID-19. Each CDR3 is given with its conserved first and last residue. D genes are given only for firm matches. Clone size, where shown, is once, few, many, or a class for clones that have expanded.

abundance: NA; v_gene: TRBV29-1; len: 15; d_gene: NA; j_gene: TRBJ2-2; CDR3nt: TGCAGCGCCCAAGGGCGGGACGGAGTCCCCGGGGAGCTGTTTTTT; CDR3aa: CSAQGRDGVPGELFF
abundance: NA; v_gene: TRBV19; len: 13; d_gene: NA; j_gene: TRBJ2-2; CDR3nt: TGTGCCTCCTATTCGGGGAACACCGGGGAGCTGTTTTTT; CDR3aa: CASYSGNTGELFF
abundance: NA; v_gene: TRBV9; len: 15; d_gene: NA; j_gene: TRBJ2-1; CDR3nt: TGTGCCAGCAGCGTAGTAGGGGACTCCTACAATGAGCAGTTCTTC; CDR3aa: CASSVVGDSYNEQFF
abundance: NA; v_gene: TRBV3-1/TRBV3-2; len: 17; d_gene: NA; j_gene: TRBJ1-1; CDR3nt: TGTGCCAGCAGCCAAAGAAAGCGGGGCAGACGAAGCACTGAAGCTTTCTTT; CDR3aa: CASSQRKRGRRSTEAFF
abundance: NA; v_gene: TRBV2; len: 14; d_gene: NA; j_gene: TRBJ1-5; CDR3nt: TGTGCCAGCAGTGAAAGCCCAGGGGTGAGGCCCCAGCATTTT; CDR3aa: CASSESPGVRPQHF
abundance: NA; v_gene: TRBV6-5; len: 13; d_gene: NA; j_gene: TRBJ1-1; CDR3nt: TGTGCCAGCAGTTTAAGTGGAGGGACTGAAGCTTTCTTT; CDR3aa: CASSLSGGTEAFF
abundance: once; v_gene: TRBV24-1; len: 13; d_gene: NA; j_gene: TRBJ2-7; CDR3nt: TGTGCCACCAGTGACACGACTAGCTACGAGCAGTACTTC; CDR3aa: CATSDTTSYEQYF
abundance: NA; v_gene: TRBV29-1; len: 12; d_gene: NA; j_gene: TRBJ2-2; CDR3nt: TGCAGCGTTTCCCAGGGGCCCGGGGAGCTGTTTTTT; CDR3aa: CSVSQGPGELFF
abundance: once; v_gene: TRBV18; len: 15; d_gene: TRBD1; j_gene: TRBJ1-1; CDR3nt: TGTGCCAGCTCACCACCCACAGGGGTAGTCACTGAAGCTTTCTTT; CDR3aa: CASSPPTGVVTEAFF
abundance: NA; v_gene: TRBV4-3; len: 15; d_gene: NA; j_gene: TRBJ1-5; CDR3nt: TGCGCCAGCAGCCAAGAGCGGACAAGTCGTCAGCCCCAGCATTTT; CDR3aa: CASSQERTSRQPQHF
abundance: NA; v_gene: TRBV7-9; len: 14; d_gene: NA; j_gene: TRBJ1-1; CDR3nt: TGTGCCAGCAGCTTAGGTTCCGGAGGCACTGAAGCTTTCTTT; CDR3aa: CASSLGSGGTEAFF
abundance: NA; v_gene: TRBV9; len: 14; d_gene: TRBD2; j_gene: TRBJ2-7; CDR3nt: TGTGCCAGCAGCGTCAGCGGGAGAGCCTACGAGCAGTACTTC; CDR3aa: CASSVSGRAYEQYF
abundance: NA; v_gene: TRBV5-1; len: 13; d_gene: NA; j_gene: TRBJ2-1; CDR3nt: TGCGCCAGCAGCCCGGTGGAGGGCAATGAGCAGTTCTTC; CDR3aa: CASSPVEGNEQFF
abundance: NA; v_gene: TRBV7-2; len: 15; d_gene: TRBD1; j_gene: TRBJ1-4; CDR3nt: TGTGCCAGCAGCAGAGAGACAGGGGGGGAAGAAAAACTGTTTTTT; CDR3aa: CASSRETGGEEKLFF
abundance: NA; v_gene: TRBV28; len: 13; d_gene: NA; j_gene: TRBJ2-7; CDR3nt: TGTGCCAGCAGTCAGACAGGGAGGAACGAGCAGTACTTC; CDR3aa: CASSQTGRNEQYF
abundance: NA; v_gene: TRBV19; len: 17; d_gene: TRBD2; j_gene: TRBJ2-3; CDR3nt: TGTGCCAGTAGTATTCACGGACTAGCGGGAGAGGGGGATACGCAGTATTTT; CDR3aa: CASSIHGLAGEGDTQYF
abundance: NA; v_gene: TRBV7-9; len: 16; d_gene: NA; j_gene: TRBJ2-2; CDR3nt: TGTGCCAGCAGCTTAAGTCGTCAGGTTCACACCGGGGAGCTGTTTTTT; CDR3aa: CASSLSRQVHTGELFF
abundance: NA; v_gene: TRBV2; len: 14; d_gene: NA; j_gene: TRBJ1-2; CDR3nt: TGTGCCAGCAGTGAATCATCGGGTTATGGTGGCTACACCTTC; CDR3aa: CASSESSGYGGYTF
abundance: NA; v_gene: TRBV11-2; len: 12; d_gene: NA; j_gene: TRBJ1-3; CDR3nt: TGTGCCAGCAGCCACTCTGGAAACACCATATATTTT; CDR3aa: CASSHSGNTIYF
abundance: NA; v_gene: TRBV10-3; len: 16; d_gene: TRBD1; j_gene: TRBJ1-5; CDR3nt: TGTGCCATCAGTGAGTCGGACAGGGCAAGCAATCAGCCCCAGCATTTT; CDR3aa: CAISESDRASNQPQHF
abundance: NA; v_gene: TRBV10-1; len: 14; d_gene: NA; j_gene: TRBJ2-5; CDR3nt: TGCGCCAGCAGTTCACGGGGGTACCAAGAGACCCAGTACTTC; CDR3aa: CASSSRGYQETQYF
abundance: NA; v_gene: TRBV12-5; len: 13; d_gene: NA; j_gene: TRBJ2-5; CDR3nt: TGTGCTAGTACCCCGGAGTTCGGGGAGACCCAGTACTTC; CDR3aa: CASTPEFGETQYF
abundance: once; v_gene: TRBV30; len: 13; d_gene: TRBD1; j_gene: TRBJ1-1; CDR3nt: TGTGCCTGCCGAGGGGGCCGGAGCACTGAAGCTTTCTTT; CDR3aa: CACRGGRSTEAFF
abundance: NA; v_gene: TRBV19; len: 13; d_gene: TRBD2; j_gene: TRBJ2-7; CDR3nt: TGTGCCAGTAGTCAGGCTAGCGGCTTCGAGCAGTACTTC; CDR3aa: CASSQASGFEQYF
abundance: NA; v_gene: TRBV27; len: 15; d_gene: NA; j_gene: TRBJ1-2; CDR3nt: TGTGCCAGCAGTTTACGGCAGGGTGGAATCGATGGCTACACCTTC; CDR3aa: CASSLRQGGIDGYTF
abundance: NA; v_gene: TRBV12-3/TRBV12-4; len: 12; d_gene: NA; j_gene: TRBJ1-1; CDR3nt: TGTGCCAGCAGTTTAACGGGGACTGAAGCTTTCTTT; CDR3aa: CASSLTGTEAFF
abundance: NA; v_gene: TRBV18; len: 15; d_gene: NA; j_gene: TRBJ1-1; CDR3nt: TGTGCCAGCTCACCACAACAGACGGCTAACACTGAAGCTTTCTTT; CDR3aa: CASSPQQTANTEAFF
abundance: NA; v_gene: TRBV25-1; len: 14; d_gene: NA; j_gene: TRBJ2-1; CDR3nt: TGTGCCACCGGGGGTCCGTGGGACTACAATGAGCAGTTCTTC; CDR3aa: CATGGPWDYNEQFF
abundance: NA; v_gene: TRBV6-1; len: 18; d_gene: NA; j_gene: TRBJ2-6; CDR3nt: TGTGCCAGCAGTGAAATACCGGGTTTGGGCTCTGGGGCCAACGTCCTGACTTTC; CDR3aa: CASSEIPGLGSGANVLTF
abundance: once; v_gene: TRBV19; len: 13; d_gene: TRBD1; j_gene: TRBJ1-1; CDR3nt: TGTGCCAGTAGTCGGGACAGGAACACTGAAGCTTTCTTT; CDR3aa: CASSRDRNTEAFF
abundance: NA; v_gene: TRBV7-9; len: 15; d_gene: TRBD1; j_gene: TRBJ1-1; CDR3nt: TGTGCCAGCAGCCGAATCGGACAGGGGAACACTGAAGCTTTCTTT; CDR3aa: CASSRIGQGNTEAFF
abundance: NA; v_gene: TRBV5-6; len: 19; d_gene: TRBD2; j_gene: TRBJ2-1; CDR3nt: TGTGCCAGCAGCTCCCCGGGACTAGCGGGAGCCCCAGGACGCAATGAGCAGTTCTTC; CDR3aa: CASSSPGLAGAPGRNEQFF
abundance: once; v_gene: TRBV28; len: 15; d_gene: TRBD1; j_gene: TRBJ1-2; CDR3nt: TGTGCCAGCAGTCCCGGACAGGGTAGGACCTATGGCTACACCTTC; CDR3aa: CASSPGQGRTYGYTF
abundance: NA; v_gene: TRBV28; len: 12; d_gene: NA; j_gene: TRBJ1-2; CDR3nt: TGTGCCAGCAGCAATAACGCCGCAGGAACAGCCTTC; CDR3aa: CASSNNAAGTAF